Included here is one T cell receptor beta chain sequence, with context. Antigen unknown. This sample was taken from a study of CD4 T cells in relation to SARS-CoV-2 and coronaviruses. The study's findings and limits: Crossreactivity was assessed only for spike protein, not other viral proteins. In roughly two thirds of donors, memory CD4+ clonotypes crossrecognized SARS-CoV-2 and at least one common cold coronavirus spike.

Germline lookup yields CDR1 SGHTS and CDR2 YDEGEE. The CDR3 runs 12 residues. V was pared by 4 bases and J by 2 bases, with 4 bases between. Before the COVID-19 pandemic, during about 2011-2019, CD4+ T cells were taken from unexposed donors. After roughly 9 days of culture, CD4+ T cells were isolated. Cells permitting, SARS-CoV-2 S/N and four cold-coronavirus spikes were tested on unexposed-donor CD4+ T cells. Here immunoSEQ multiplex PCR was the method, and the copy in TCRdb shows in-frame clones only, minus some. The sample yields about 26,000 clones, roughly 73% seen once. The sequenced material came from CD4+ T cells from PBMCs, cultured in vitro. The receptor was derived from a human donor in good health. The rearrangement links TRBV5-8 to TRBJ1-3; no firm D call. The CDR3: CASSITGNTIYF. The CDR3 region has the DNA TGTGCCAGCAGCATCACTGGAAACACCATATATTTT. Looking up the rest from reference TRBV5-8 and TRBJ1-3 gives the full variable domain: EAGVTQSPTHLIKTRGQQATLRCSPISGHTSVYWYQQALGLGLQFLLWYDEGEERNRGNFPPRFSGRQFPNYSSELNVNALELEDSALYLCASSITGNTIYFGEGSWLTVV.